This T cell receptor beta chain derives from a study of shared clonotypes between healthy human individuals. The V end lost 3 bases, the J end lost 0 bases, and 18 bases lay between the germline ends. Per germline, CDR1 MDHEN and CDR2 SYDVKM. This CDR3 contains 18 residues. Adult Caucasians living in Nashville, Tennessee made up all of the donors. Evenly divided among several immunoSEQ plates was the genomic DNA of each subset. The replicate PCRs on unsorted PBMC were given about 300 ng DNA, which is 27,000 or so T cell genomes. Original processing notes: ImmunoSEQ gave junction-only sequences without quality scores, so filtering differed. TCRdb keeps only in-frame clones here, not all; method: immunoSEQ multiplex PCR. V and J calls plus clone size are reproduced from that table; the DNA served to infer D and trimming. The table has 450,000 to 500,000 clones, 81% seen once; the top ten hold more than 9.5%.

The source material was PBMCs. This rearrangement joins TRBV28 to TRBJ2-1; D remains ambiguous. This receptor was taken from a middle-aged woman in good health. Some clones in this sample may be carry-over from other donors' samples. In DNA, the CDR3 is TGTGCCAGCAGTTTTTCTCGTTGGAGAGCGAGCTCCTACAATGAGCAGTTCTTC. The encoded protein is CASSFSRWRASSYNEQFF.